These 8 T cell receptor beta chains were all obtained from the same sample, sequenced in a study of T-cell reconstitution after alpha-beta-depleted transplantation in children. Study-wide results and caveats: Expanded graft clones numbering several hundred reportedly gave rise to alpha-beta T cells about two months after transplant.

These receptors lack a known antigen. The library targeted TCRbeta and was prepared with unique molecular identifiers. TCRdb called the PCR reads again in MiXCR, with one record for every CDR3 protein. The data show tens of thousands of distinct CDR3 sequences, about 6.8% seen once. This specimen consisted of peripheral blood, obtained 60 days after TCRalphabeta/CD19-depleted stem cell transplant. The receptors shown here come from a child younger than two who had a stem cell transplant for acute myeloid leukemia, so the T cells may come from the graft donor.

This chain links TRBV7-2 with TRBJ2-5; TRBD1 aligns across 7 bases. There are 15 residues in the CDR3. Germline CDR1 SGHTA, CDR2 FQGNSA. The junction had 11 bases not matched to a gene; V was cut back by 5 bases and J by 5 bases. The DNA of the CDR3 is TGTGCCAGCAGCCCGGAGACAGGGTGGGGTGAGACCCAGTACTTC. As protein: CASSPETGWGETQYF.

This clonotype has a count of ten or more. The chain couples TRBV20-1 to TRBJ2-4; no reliable D call. Trimming stripped 0 bases from V and 7 bases from J, with 10 bases between. Germline V gene lookup returns CDR1 DFQATT and CDR2 SNEGSKA (reference sequence). The CDR3 is made up of 13 amino acids. The CDR3 DNA follows: TGCAGTGCTAGAGATCGTCCAGCTAACATTCAGTACTTC. It encodes CSARDRPANIQYF.

This clonotype was picked up many times. One end of the junction varies from germline; a read error may be responsible. This chain uses TRBV7-7 with TRBJ2-7; D might be TRBD2 (6 bases). This CDR3 region has 13 residues. Germline CDR1 is SSHAT and CDR2 is FNYEAQ (reference sequence). CDR3 loop: CASSISGAYEQYF. The CDR3 DNA sequence: TGTGCTAGCAGCATTAGCGGAGCCTACGAGCAGTACTTC.

This clonotype was counted many times. Here the CDR3 DNA reads TGTGCCAGCAGCGCGAATACCTACGAGCAGTACTTC. Amino acids: CASSANTYEQYF. V usage is TRBV2 and J usage is TRBJ2-7; D unclear. The V end lost 6 bases, the J end lost 2 bases, and 8 bases lay between the germline ends. Germline V gives CDR1 SNHLY, CDR2 FYNNEI. The CDR3 covers 12 residues.

Concerning this clonotype itself: A clone one base away is much larger, so this may be a read error. V usage is TRBV12-3 or TRBV12-4 and J usage is TRBJ1-1, with D possibly matching TRBD1 (5 bases). V was shortened by 7 bases and J by 3 bases, with 15 bases between the two germline ends. CDR3 length equals 14 residues. This CDR3 is CASILGQQYTEAFF. CDR3 sequence (DNA): TGTGCCAGCATCCTCGGACAACAGTACACTGAAGCTTTCTTT.

At least ten counts were recorded for this clonotype. The chain links TRBV7-9 to TRBJ2-5; tentative D call: TRBD1 (6 bases). This CDR3 region has 14 residues. The germline V and J ends were trimmed by 4 bases and 5 bases, with 14 bases remaining between them. Germline CDR1 is SEHNR and CDR2 is FQNEAQ (reference sequence). Here the CDR3 reads CASSSPDRVETQYF. CDR3 sequence (DNA): TGTGCCAGCAGCTCTCCGGACAGAGTGGAGACCCAGTACTTC.

This clonotype has a count of ten or more. V gene TRBV19 combines with J gene TRBJ1-6; 11 bases fit TRBD1. Germline loops: CDR1 LNHDA, CDR2 SQIVND (reference sequence). V lost 3 bases, J lost 9 bases, and 4 bases stayed unmatched. CDR3 length: 15 residues. As DNA, the CDR3 is TGTGCCAGTAGTATCGGACAGGGGGCTAGTTCACCCCTCCACTTT. This encodes CASSIGQGASSPLHF.

This clonotype has at least ten counts. CDR3 DNA: TGCAGTGCTAGACGTTCAGGCCTCCCCACTGAAGCTTTCTTT. Translation gives CSARRSGLPTEAFF. The rearrangement uses TRBV20-1 and TRBJ1-1; D gene ambiguous. Germline V gene data show CDR1 as DFQATT and CDR2 as SNEGSKA (reference sequence). With 2 bases removed from V and 4 bases from J, the gap between germline ends came to 14 bases. CDR3 length: 14 amino acids.